The 25 T cell receptor beta chains in this list originate from one sample, sequenced in a study of OX40 agonist ivuxolimab in advanced cancers. TCRdb's copy holds only in-frame clones and misses some; the assay was immunoSEQ multiplex PCR. The sample shows roughly 74,000 clones, around 86% of them seen only once. Here the sequenced sample was CD4+ or CD8+ T cells sorted from blood, taken in a trial of the OX40 agonist ivuxolimab. The receptors stem from an adult with an advanced solid tumor such as melanoma, head and neck, liver or kidney cancer.

This clone showed up just once. V and J are TRBV30 and TRBJ2-3; 10 bases line up with TRBD1. The germline CDR1 and CDR2 sequences are GTSNPN and SVGIG (reference sequence). Trimming removed 7 bases from V and 3 bases from J; junction bases left unmatched: 10. CDR3 size: 15 residues. The CDR3 coding sequence is TGTGCCTTGGACCGGGACAGGGGATTAACAGATACGCAGTATTTT. Amino acids: CALDRDRGLTDTQYF. The whole variable domain, remainder taken from reference TRBV30 and TRBJ2-3, is SQTIHQWPATLVQPVGSPLSLECTVEGTSNPNLYWYRQAAGRGLQLLFYSVGIGQISSEVPQNLSASRPQDRQFILSSKKLLLSDSGFYLCALDRDRGLTDTQYFGPGTRLTVL.

The V and J genes are TRBV13 and TRBJ2-1; TRBD2 might be the D (5 bases). The germline gives CDR1 PRHDT, CDR2 FYEKMQ (reference sequence). Trimming left V 0 bases short and J 3 bases short, with 12 bases between. CDR3 length equals 16 residues. In DNA, the CDR3 is TGTGCCAGCAGCTTAGGCCTAAGGGCGGGCTACAATGAGCAGTTCTTC. Its translation: CASSLGLRAGYNEQFF.

In its sample, this clone was seen once. The chain carries TRBV28 and TRBJ2-7; D is undetermined. V lost 6 bases and J lost 0, with 9 bases in between. Germline V lookup: CDR1 MDHEN, CDR2 SYDVKM. This CDR3 contains 13 residues. The CDR3 loop is CASRIHGSYEQYF. In DNA form, the CDR3 reads TGTGCCAGCAGAATCCACGGCTCCTACGAGCAGTACTTC.

The chain uses TRBV29-1 and TRBJ2-5; 8 bases map to TRBD1. V was pared by 7 bases and J by 4 bases, with 8 bases of the junction left unmatched. The CDR3 loop spans 13 amino acids. Germline V gene lookup returns CDR1 SQVTM and CDR2 ANQGSEA. The DNA for the CDR3 is TGCAGCGCAAAACAGGGGGTAGGAGAGACCCAGTACTTC. Translation gives CSAKQGVGETQYF.

The chain is built from TRBV6-5 and TRBJ2-5; no firm D call. Trimming removed 4 bases at V and 1 base at J, with 16 bases between. The germline CDR1 and CDR2 sequences are MNHEY and SVGAGI. CDR3 length equals 16 residues. CDR3 region: CASSLRFTAPQETQYF. The CDR3 bases are TGTGCCAGCAGTTTAAGATTCACGGCACCCCAAGAGACCCAGTACTTC.

The chain has TRBV7-9 and TRBJ2-1; 11 nucleotides match TRBD2. V gave up 5 bases and J gave up 6 bases; unmatched junction bases: 6. Germline lookup yields CDR1 SEHNR and CDR2 FQNEAQ (reference sequence). This CDR3 comprises 15 residues. The CDR3 loop is CASSRGLAVVNEQFF. The CDR3 DNA reads TGTGCCAGCAGCCGGGGACTAGCGGTAGTCAATGAGCAGTTCTTC.

This chain links TRBV5-1 with TRBJ1-2; D is unclear. The CDR3 contains 12 residues. The V gene lost 4 bases and the J gene lost 5 bases, with 9 bases spanning the gap. Germline V CDR1 and CDR2: SGHRS, YFSETQ. The CDR3 is CASSQAQYGYTF. For the CDR3, the DNA is TGCGCCAGCAGCCAAGCTCAATATGGCTACACCTTC.

V gene TRBV4-1 combines with J gene TRBJ1-4; the D gene is possibly TRBD1 (6 bases). V dropped 2 bases and J dropped 8 bases, with 21 bases sitting between them. The CDR3 has 17 residues. Germline V gene lookup returns CDR1 MGHRA and CDR2 YSYEKL. The chain's CDR3 is CASSQPFVGQRKEKLFF. DNA of the CDR3: TGCGCCAGCAGCCAACCCTTCGTAGGACAGAGGAAGGAAAAACTGTTTTTT.

The chain combines TRBV5-1 with TRBJ1-4; TRBD1 matches 7 bases. The CDR3 length is 16 residues. V dropped 1 base and J dropped 3; count of bases not matched to a gene: 6. The germline V gene encodes CDR1 SGHRS and CDR2 YFSETQ. CDR3 DNA: TGCGCCAGCAGCTTGACAGGGGACGGGGCTAATGAAAAACTGTTTTTT. As protein: CASSLTGDGANEKLFF.

This chain links TRBV28 with TRBJ1-2, with D uncertain. The ends were cut back, 3 bases at V and 2 bases at J, with 10 bases in the middle. CDR1 and CDR2 (germline): MDHEN, SYDVKM. The CDR3 covers 14 residues. The CDR3 bases are TGTGCCAGCAGTTTCTCTGGGGTAAACTATGGCTACACCTTC. Its translation: CASSFSGVNYGYTF.

The chain recombines TRBV14 with TRBJ2-7; no firm D call. Germline V gives CDR1 SGHDN, CDR2 FVKESK. This CDR3 spans 13 amino acids. V was cut by 0 bases and J by 4 bases, with 7 bases left in between. This CDR3 is CASSQDRRYEQYF. CDR3 coding DNA: TGTGCCAGCAGCCAAGACAGGAGATACGAGCAGTACTTC.

The J gene is TRBJ1-4, the V gene TRBV5-1; D may be TRBD1 (6 bases). The CDR3 has 14 amino acids. V lost 6 bases and J 6 bases, leaving 15 bases between the germline ends. Per the germline V gene, CDR1 is SGHRS and CDR2 is YFSETQ. The CDR3 is CASTSGVGYEKLFF. CDR3 nucleotides: TGCGCCAGCACCTCAGGGGTCGGTTATGAAAAACTGTTTTTT.

This sequence joins TRBV10-1 and TRBJ1-1; a possible D gene is TRBD1 (6 bases). Germline V gene sequence: CDR1 WNHNN, CDR2 SYGVQD (reference sequence). V was pared by 5 bases and J by 5 bases, with 12 bases between. The CDR3 has 13 residues. The CDR3 DNA follows: TGCGCCAGCAGTCCGGGGGCGAGTACTGAAGCTTTCTTT. Its translation is CASSPGASTEAFF.

The J gene is TRBJ2-5, the V gene TRBV30; D perhaps matches TRBD1 (6 bases). V gave up 1 base and J gave up 6 bases, with 12 bases separating them. The CDR3 totals 13 residues. Germline V CDR1 and CDR2: GTSNPN, SVGIG (reference sequence). The CDR3 protein is CAWSGSQGKTQYF. The CDR3 region has the DNA TGTGCCTGGAGTGGATCCCAGGGGAAGACCCAGTACTTC.

V and J are TRBV7-2 and TRBJ1-6; 9 nucleotides match TRBD1. V shed 0 bases and J 9 bases; nucleotides not matched to a gene: 6. The CDR3 is 16 residues long. The V gene's germline CDR1 is SGHTA and CDR2 FQGNSA. The CDR3 here is CASSLASQGASSPLHF. CDR3 nucleotides: TGTGCCAGCAGCTTAGCGTCACAGGGGGCGAGTTCACCCCTCCACTTT.

The rearrangement uses TRBV10-2 and TRBJ2-4; D possibly corresponds to TRBD2 (5 bases). The V gene's germline CDR1 is WSHSY and CDR2 SAAADI. Trimming cost V 0 bases and J 6 bases, with 15 bases left between them. The length of the CDR3 is 16 residues. CDR3 nucleotide sequence: TGCGCCAGCAGTGAGTCGAAGGTGGGCGCGGGAAACATTCAGTACTTC. Amino acid sequence: CASSESKVGAGNIQYF.

The V call is TRBV30, the J call TRBJ2-1; D call uncertain. Germline-derived CDR1 and CDR2 are GTSNPN and SVGIG (reference sequence). This CDR3 contains 14 residues. V lost 4 bases and J lost 4, with 14 bases in between. The CDR3 reads CAWNSPDQYNEQFF. Written as DNA, the CDR3 is TGTGCCTGGAACAGCCCCGACCAGTACAATGAGCAGTTCTTC.

The rearrangement joins TRBV5-1 to TRBJ1-2; D is unresolved. V shed 4 bases and J shed 5 bases, with 9 bases lying between them. The CDR3 length is 12 residues. CDR1 and CDR2 (germline): SGHRS, YFSETQ. CDR3 sequence (DNA): TGCGCCAGCAGCGATGGACCTTATGGCTACACCTTC. It translates to CASSDGPYGYTF.

In this sample, this clone turned up once. This chain joins TRBV5-6 and TRBJ2-1; D may be TRBD2 (6 bases). V dropped 1 base and J dropped 6 bases, with 14 bases sitting between them. The CDR3 is made up of 15 amino acids. The V gene's germline CDR1 is SGHDT and CDR2 YYEEEE. In DNA, the CDR3 is TGTGCCAGCAGCTTGTATAGCGGCAACTCCAATGAGCAGTTCTTC. It is translated as CASSLYSGNSNEQFF.

V and J are TRBV10-3 and TRBJ2-1; perhaps TRBD1 as D (5 bases). Germline values: CDR1 ENHRY, CDR2 SYGVKD. V was cut by 10 bases and J by 10 bases, with 20 bases left in between. The CDR3 sequence is 13 residues long. The CDR3 spells CATSIGMTAEQFF. DNA of the CDR3: TGTGCCACCTCGATTGGGATGACAGCAGAGCAGTTCTTC.

This chain connects TRBV21-1 to TRBJ2-5. TRBV21-1 is termed a pseudogene. The CDR3 length is 8 residues. CDR3: CASETQYF. Written as DNA, the CDR3 is TGTGCCAGCGAGACCCAGTACTTC.

The chain has TRBV2 and TRBJ2-5; TRBD1 agrees at 7 bases. The CDR3 runs 13 residues. CDR1 SNHLY and CDR2 FYNNEI come from the germline V gene. Germline trimming cut 6 bases from V and 3 bases from J; bases unmatched to any gene: 4. CDR3 DNA: TGTGCCAGCAGCCGGGACAGTAAAGAGACCCAGTACTTC. It yields the protein CASSRDSKETQYF.

In its sample, this clone was seen a few times. This sequence joins TRBV19 and TRBJ1-2; 9 bases are a match to TRBD1. Germline V lookup: CDR1 LNHDA, CDR2 SQIVND (reference sequence). This CDR3 spans 13 amino acids. V dropped 7 bases and J dropped 4; count of bases not matched to a gene: 4. In DNA, the CDR3 is TGTGCCAGTACCGGGACAGGGATCTATGGCTACACCTTC. This translates into CASTGTGIYGYTF.

The genes are TRBV15 and TRBJ1-3; 11 bases are a match to TRBD1. This CDR3 is built from 17 residues. Per the germline V gene, CDR1 is LNHNV and CDR2 is YYDKDF (reference sequence). V lost 3 bases to trimming and J lost 2 bases; unmatched junction nucleotides: 6. CDR3 nucleotides: TGTGCCACCAGCAGGGACAGGGGGCTAGAGGCTGGAAACACCATATATTTT. As protein: CATSRDRGLEAGNTIYF.

The chain employs TRBV27 and TRBJ2-3; D remains unclear. The V gene's germline CDR1 is MNHEY and CDR2 SMNVEV (reference sequence). The V end was cut by 3 bases, the J end by 2 bases, with 9 bases between. The CDR3 consists of 14 residues. The CDR3 loop is CASSFWPVTDTQYF. CDR3 DNA sequence: TGTGCCAGCAGTTTCTGGCCAGTCACAGATACGCAGTATTTT.